This TCR beta chain was identified during a study of blood T cell repertoires in COVID-19. Those who participated ranged in age from about 18 to 89 years and resided in about two dozen US areas. Participants had their cohort set by participant-reported clinical history. Either two negative PCRs, clearance, or symptom resolution qualified Cohort 3 donors as recovered. Germline V gene lookup returns CDR1 KGHSH and CDR2 LQKENI. J lost 6 bases, V lost 4 bases, and 7 bases had no gene match. The CDR3 extends over 15 amino acids. In the original analysis: Nucleated cell number was recorded as an estimate derived from reference gene primer amplification. Sequencing was performed with immunoSEQ multiplex PCR; in TCRdb, only in-frame clones are kept and a portion is missing. V and J calls and clone size are as listed in that table; D and trimming were resolved from the DNA. The sample contains about 320,000 clones, 70% to 90% of which appear only once.

This clone was observed once. The TCR comes from a woman aged 25-40 years who had recovered from COVID-19. Input material: PBMCs or T cells enriched from blood (not recorded which). This chain links TRBV18 with TRBJ2-4; 9 bases fit TRBD1. The CDR3 sequence: CASSRGQGRGNIQYF. CDR3 nucleotide sequence: TGTGCCAGCTCACGAGGACAGGGGCGAGGAAACATTCAGTACTTC.